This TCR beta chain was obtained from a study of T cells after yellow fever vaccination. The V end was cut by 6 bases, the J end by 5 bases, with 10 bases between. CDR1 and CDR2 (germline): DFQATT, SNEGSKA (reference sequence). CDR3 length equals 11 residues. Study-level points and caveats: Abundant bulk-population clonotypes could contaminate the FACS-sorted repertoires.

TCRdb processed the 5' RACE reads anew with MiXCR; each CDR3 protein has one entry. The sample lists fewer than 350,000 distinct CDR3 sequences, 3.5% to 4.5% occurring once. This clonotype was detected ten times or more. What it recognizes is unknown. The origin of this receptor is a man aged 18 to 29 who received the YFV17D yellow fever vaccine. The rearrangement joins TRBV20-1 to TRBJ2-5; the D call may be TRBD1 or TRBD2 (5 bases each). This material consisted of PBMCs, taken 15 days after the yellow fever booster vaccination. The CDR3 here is CSAHRRETQYF. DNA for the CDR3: TGCAGTGCCCACAGGAGGGAGACCCAGTACTTC.